The sequence of this TCR beta chain was determined in a study of technical replicates of blood from a few donors. Germline loops: CDR1 SGHRS, CDR2 YFSETQ. With V trimmed by 3 bases and J by 3 bases, 9 bases remained unmatched. This CDR3 region has 17 residues. Sequencing used immunoSEQ multiplex PCR; TCRdb keeps in-frame clones, though not all of them. The sample comprises some 80,000 clones, about 90% of which are singletons, and about 0.27% rests with the top ten. The sequenced sample was T cells isolated from PBMCs. J is TRBJ2-6 and V is TRBV5-1, with 7 bases lining up with TRBD1. This TCR derives from a human donor in good health. CDR3 DNA: TGCGCCAGCAGCTCACGACAGGGATCAGGTGGGGCCAACGTCCTGACTTTC. Its translation is CASSSRQGSGGANVLTF.